The 5 T cell receptor beta chains below were found in one sample sequenced in a study of blood T cell repertoires in COVID-19. Repertoires were generated with immunoSEQ multiplex PCR, while TCRdb's copy carries only in-frame clones and drops some. The sample holds roughly 80,000 clones, around 81% seen once. Specimen: peripheral blood. The receptors come from a man of 80 years or more with acute or convalescent COVID-19.

The chain carries TRBV6-5 and TRBJ1-3; D might be TRBD1 (5 bases). This CDR3 region has 12 residues. V dropped 8 bases and J dropped 0 bases, with 5 bases sitting between them. Per the germline V gene, CDR1 is MNHEY and CDR2 is SVGAGI. The CDR3 region is CASGASGNTIYF. The DNA for the CDR3 is TGTGCCAGCGGGGCCTCTGGAAACACCATATATTTT.

This clone came up a few times. The chain couples TRBV11-3 to TRBJ2-2; TRBD1 matches at 10 bases. CDR3 size: 15 residues. Germline V gene lookup returns CDR1 SGHNT and CDR2 YENEEA. The trim removed 6 bases at V and 4 bases at J, leaving 5 bases unmatched. The CDR3 region is CASSPGTGATGELFF. The CDR3 DNA reads TGTGCCAGCAGTCCCGGGACAGGGGCCACCGGGGAGCTGTTTTTT.

The chain couples TRBV18 to TRBJ2-1; 8 positions match TRBD2. Germline V gene data show CDR1 as KGHSH and CDR2 as LQKENI. The trim removed 3 bases at V and 4 bases at J, leaving 5 bases unmatched. The CDR3 is made up of 15 amino acids. CDR3 in DNA: TGTGCCAGCTCACCGGGCGGGAGGAGGTACAATGAGCAGTTCTTC. This codes for CASSPGGRRYNEQFF.

J is TRBJ2-2 and V is TRBV18; TRBD2 might be the D (6 bases). Trimming removed 1 base at V and 4 bases at J, with 16 bases between. CDR1 is KGHSH and CDR2 is LQKENI in the germline V gene. The CDR3 is 17 residues long. The CDR3 nucleotides read TGTGCCAGCTCACCACTCTTCTCTGGGACTTCCACCGGGGAGCTGTTTTTT. This sequence encodes CASSPLFSGTSTGELFF.

This clone is a singleton in its sample. The chain combines TRBV29-1 with TRBJ1-5, with D possibly TRBD1 on 5 matching bases. The CDR3 is made up of 13 amino acids. Trimming cost V 4 bases and J 3 bases, with 10 bases left between them. Germline V lookup: CDR1 SQVTM, CDR2 ANQGSEA. CDR3 amino acids: CSVARGDNQPQHF. The CDR3 DNA reads as TGCAGCGTTGCAAGGGGCGACAATCAGCCCCAGCATTTT. Together with reference TRBV29-1 and TRBJ1-5, the CDR3 gives the full variable domain: SAVISQKPSRDICQRGTSLTIQCQVDSQVTMMFWYRQQPGQSLTLIATANQGSEATYESGFVIDKFPISRPNLTFSTLTVSNMSPEDSSIYLCSVARGDNQPQHFGDGTRLSIL.